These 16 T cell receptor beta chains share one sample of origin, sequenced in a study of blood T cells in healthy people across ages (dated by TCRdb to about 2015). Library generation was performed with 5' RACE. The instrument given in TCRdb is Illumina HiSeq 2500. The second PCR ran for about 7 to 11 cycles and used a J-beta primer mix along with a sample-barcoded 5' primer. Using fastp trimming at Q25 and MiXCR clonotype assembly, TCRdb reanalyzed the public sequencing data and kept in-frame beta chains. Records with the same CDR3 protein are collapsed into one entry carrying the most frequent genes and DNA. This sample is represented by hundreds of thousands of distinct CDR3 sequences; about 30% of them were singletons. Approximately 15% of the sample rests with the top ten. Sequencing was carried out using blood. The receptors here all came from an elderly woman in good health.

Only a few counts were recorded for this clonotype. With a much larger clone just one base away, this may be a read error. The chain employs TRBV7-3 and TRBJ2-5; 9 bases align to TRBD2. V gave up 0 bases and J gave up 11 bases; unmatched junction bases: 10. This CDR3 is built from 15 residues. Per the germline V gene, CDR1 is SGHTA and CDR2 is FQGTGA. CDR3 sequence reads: CASSLTAGGDHEQYF. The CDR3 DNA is TGTGCCAGCAGCTTAACTGCGGGGGGGGACCATGAGCAGTACTTC.

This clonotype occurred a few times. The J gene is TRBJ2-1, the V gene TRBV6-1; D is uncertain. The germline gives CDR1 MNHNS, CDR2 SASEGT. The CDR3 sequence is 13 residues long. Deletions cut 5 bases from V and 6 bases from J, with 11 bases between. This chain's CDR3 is CASSRLESNEQFF. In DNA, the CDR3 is TGTGCCAGCAGTCGACTGGAGAGCAATGAGCAGTTCTTC.

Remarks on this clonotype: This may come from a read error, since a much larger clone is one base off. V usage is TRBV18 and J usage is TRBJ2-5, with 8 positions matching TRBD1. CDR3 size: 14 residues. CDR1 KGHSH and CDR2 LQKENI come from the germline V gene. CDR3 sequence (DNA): TGTGCCAGCGCACCACCGGGACAGGCCAAGGCTCAGTACTTC. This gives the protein CASAPPGQAKAQYF. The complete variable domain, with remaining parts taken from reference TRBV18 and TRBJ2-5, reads NAGVMQNPRHLVRRRGQEARLRCSPMKGHSHVYWYRQLPEEGLKFMVYLQKENIIDESGMPKERFSAEFPKEGPSILRIQQVVRGDSAAYFCASAPPGQAKAQYFGPGTRLLVL.

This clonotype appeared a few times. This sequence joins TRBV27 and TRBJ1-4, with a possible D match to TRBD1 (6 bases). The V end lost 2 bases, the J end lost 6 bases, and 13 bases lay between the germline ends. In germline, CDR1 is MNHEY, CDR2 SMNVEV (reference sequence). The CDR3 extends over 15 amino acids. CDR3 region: CASSLIVRGDEKLFF. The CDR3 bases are TGTGCCAGCAGTTTAATTGTCAGGGGAGATGAAAAACTGTTTTTT.

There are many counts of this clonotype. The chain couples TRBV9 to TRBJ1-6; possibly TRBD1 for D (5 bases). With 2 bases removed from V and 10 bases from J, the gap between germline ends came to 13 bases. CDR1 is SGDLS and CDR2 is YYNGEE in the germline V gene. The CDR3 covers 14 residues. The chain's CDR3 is CASSVTVAGSPLHF. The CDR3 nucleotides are TGTGCCAGCAGCGTGACAGTGGCCGGGTCACCCCTCCACTTT.

DNA of the CDR3: TGCAGTGCTAGCCTAGGGGGGGCCCGATATGAAAAACTGTTTTTT. This sequence encodes CSASLGGARYEKLFF. The V call is TRBV20-1, the J call TRBJ1-4; the D gene is possibly TRBD1 (6 bases). Germline lookup yields CDR1 DFQATT and CDR2 SNEGSKA (reference sequence). The CDR3 loop spans 15 amino acids. Trimming shortened V by 3 bases and J by 6 bases, and 17 bases separated the two germline ends.

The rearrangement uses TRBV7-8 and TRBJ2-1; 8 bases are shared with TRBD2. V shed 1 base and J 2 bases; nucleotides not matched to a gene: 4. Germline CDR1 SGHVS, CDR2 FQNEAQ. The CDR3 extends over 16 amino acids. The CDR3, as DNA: TGTGCCAGCAGCTTAGATGGGCGGGGGGCCTACAATGAGCAGTTCTTC. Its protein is CASSLDGRGAYNEQFF.

This CDR3 reads CASIRSGGGDTQYF. CDR3 coding DNA: TGTGCCAGCATTAGAAGCGGGGGCGGGGATACGCAGTATTTT. This rearrangement joins TRBV6-6 to TRBJ2-3; TRBD2 aligns across 8 bases. The germline V gene encodes CDR1 MNHNY and CDR2 SVGAGI (reference sequence). V shed 7 bases and J 6 bases; nucleotides not matched to a gene: 9. CDR3 length: 14 amino acids.

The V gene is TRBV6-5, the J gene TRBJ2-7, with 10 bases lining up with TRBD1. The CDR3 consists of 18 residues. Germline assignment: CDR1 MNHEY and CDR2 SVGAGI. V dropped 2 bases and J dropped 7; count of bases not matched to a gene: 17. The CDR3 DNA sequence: TGTGCCAGCAGTTACAGGGGGACAGGGGTCACAAGGGCTACGGAGCAGTACTTC. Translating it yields CASSYRGTGVTRATEQYF.

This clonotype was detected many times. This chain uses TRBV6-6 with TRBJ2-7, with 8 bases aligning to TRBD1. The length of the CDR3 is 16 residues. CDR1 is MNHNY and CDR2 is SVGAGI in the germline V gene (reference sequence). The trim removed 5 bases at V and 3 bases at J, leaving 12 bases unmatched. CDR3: CASSPDWAGGLYEQYF. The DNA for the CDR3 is TGTGCCAGCAGTCCTGACTGGGCAGGGGGCCTCTACGAGCAGTACTTC.

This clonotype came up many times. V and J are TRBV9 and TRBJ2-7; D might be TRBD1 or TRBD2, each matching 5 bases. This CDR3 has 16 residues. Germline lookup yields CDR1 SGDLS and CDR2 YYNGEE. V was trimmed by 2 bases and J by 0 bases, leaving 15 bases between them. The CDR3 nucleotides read TGTGCCAGCAGCGTCCGAGGGGCAGCCCTCTCCTACGAGCAGTACTTC. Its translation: CASSVRGAALSYEQYF.

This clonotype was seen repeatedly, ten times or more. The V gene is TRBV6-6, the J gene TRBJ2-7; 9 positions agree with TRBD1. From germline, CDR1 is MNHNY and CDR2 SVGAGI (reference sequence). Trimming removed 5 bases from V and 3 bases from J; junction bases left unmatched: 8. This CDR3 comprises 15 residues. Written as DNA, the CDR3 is TGTGCCAGCAGTCACGACGGGACAGGGTACTACGAGCAGTACTTC. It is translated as CASSHDGTGYYEQYF.

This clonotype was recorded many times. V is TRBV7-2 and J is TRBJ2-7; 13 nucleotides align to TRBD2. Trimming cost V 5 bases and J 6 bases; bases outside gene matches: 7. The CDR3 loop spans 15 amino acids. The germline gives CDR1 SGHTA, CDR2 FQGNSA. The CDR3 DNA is TGTGCCAGCAGCCTACTAGCGGGGGGGCGTGGCGAGCAGTACTTC. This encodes CASSLLAGGRGEQYF.

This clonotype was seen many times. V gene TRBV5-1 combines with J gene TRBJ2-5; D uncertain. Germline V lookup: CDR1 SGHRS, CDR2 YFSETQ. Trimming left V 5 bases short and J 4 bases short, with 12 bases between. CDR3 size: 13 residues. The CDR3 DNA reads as TGCGCCAGCAGAATGGACGCGGTAGAGACCCAGTACTTC. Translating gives CASRMDAVETQYF.

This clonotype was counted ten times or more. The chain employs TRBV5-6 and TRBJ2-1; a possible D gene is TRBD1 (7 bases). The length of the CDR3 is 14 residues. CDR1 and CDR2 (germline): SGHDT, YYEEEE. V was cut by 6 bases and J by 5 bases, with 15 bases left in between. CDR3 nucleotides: TGTGCCAGCAATCAACAGGGGAGGAACAATGAGCAGTTCTTC. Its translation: CASNQQGRNNEQFF.

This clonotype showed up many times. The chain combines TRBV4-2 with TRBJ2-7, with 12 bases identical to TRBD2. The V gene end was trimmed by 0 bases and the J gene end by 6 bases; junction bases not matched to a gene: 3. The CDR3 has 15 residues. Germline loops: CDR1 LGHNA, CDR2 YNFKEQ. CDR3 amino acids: CASSQEGTSGREQYF. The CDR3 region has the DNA TGTGCCAGCAGCCAAGAAGGGACTAGCGGGCGCGAGCAGTACTTC.